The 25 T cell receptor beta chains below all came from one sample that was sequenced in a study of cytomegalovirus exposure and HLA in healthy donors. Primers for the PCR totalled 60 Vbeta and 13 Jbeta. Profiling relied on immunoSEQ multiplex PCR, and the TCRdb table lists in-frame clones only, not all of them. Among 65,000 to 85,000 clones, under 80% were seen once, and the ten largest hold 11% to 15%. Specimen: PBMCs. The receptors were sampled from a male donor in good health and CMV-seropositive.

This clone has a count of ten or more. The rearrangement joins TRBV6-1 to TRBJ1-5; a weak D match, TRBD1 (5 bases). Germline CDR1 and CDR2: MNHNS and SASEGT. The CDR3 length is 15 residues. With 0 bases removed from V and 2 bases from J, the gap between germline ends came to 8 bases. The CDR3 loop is CASSEAIQGNQPQHF. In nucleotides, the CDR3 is TGTGCCAGCAGTGAAGCGATACAGGGCAATCAGCCCCAGCATTTT.

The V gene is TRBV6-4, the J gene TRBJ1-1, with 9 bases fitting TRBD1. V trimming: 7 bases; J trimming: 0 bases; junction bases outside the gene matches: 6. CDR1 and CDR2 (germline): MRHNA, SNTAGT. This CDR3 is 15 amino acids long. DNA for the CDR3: TGTGCCAGCAACGGGACAGGGTGGATGAACACTGAAGCTTTCTTT. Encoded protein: CASNGTGWMNTEAFF.

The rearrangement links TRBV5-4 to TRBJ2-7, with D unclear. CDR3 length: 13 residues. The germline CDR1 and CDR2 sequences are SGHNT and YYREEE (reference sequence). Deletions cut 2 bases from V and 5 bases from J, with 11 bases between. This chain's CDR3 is CASSFASPHEQYF. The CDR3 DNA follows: TGTGCCAGCAGCTTCGCTAGTCCCCACGAGCAGTACTTC.

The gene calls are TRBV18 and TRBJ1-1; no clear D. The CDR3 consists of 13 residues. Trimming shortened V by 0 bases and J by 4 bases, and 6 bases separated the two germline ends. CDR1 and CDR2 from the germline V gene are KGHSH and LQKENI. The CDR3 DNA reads TGTGCCAGCTCACCACCGTCTACCACTGAAGCTTTCTTT. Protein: CASSPPSTTEAFF. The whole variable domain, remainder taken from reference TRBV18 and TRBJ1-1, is NAGVMQNPRHLVRRRGQEARLRCSPMKGHSHVYWYRQLPEEGLKFMVYLQKENIIDESGMPKERFSAEFPKEGPSILRIQQVVRGDSAAYFCASSPPSTTEAFFGQGTRLTVV.

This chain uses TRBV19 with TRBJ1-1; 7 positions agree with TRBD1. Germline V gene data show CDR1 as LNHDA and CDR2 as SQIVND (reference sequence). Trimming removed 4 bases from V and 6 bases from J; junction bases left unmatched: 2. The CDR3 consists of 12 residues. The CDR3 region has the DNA TGTGCCAGTAGTAAGGGGACAGCTGAAGCTTTCTTT. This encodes CASSKGTAEAFF.

Here the CDR3 DNA reads TGCGCCAGCAGCGTCTCACAGGGTTTGAATGGCTACACCTTC. Translated, it gives CASSVSQGLNGYTF. The genes are TRBV5-1 and TRBJ1-2; weak D call: TRBD1 (6 bases). Germline values: CDR1 SGHRS, CDR2 YFSETQ. V was cut by 4 bases and J by 6 bases, with 16 bases left in between. This CDR3 region has 14 residues.

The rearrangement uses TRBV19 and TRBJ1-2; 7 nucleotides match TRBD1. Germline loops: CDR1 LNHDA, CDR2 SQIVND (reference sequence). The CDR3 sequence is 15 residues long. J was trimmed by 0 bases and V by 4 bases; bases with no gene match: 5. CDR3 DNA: TGTGCCAGTAGTACCCAGGGGGAAGCTAACTATGGCTACACCTTC. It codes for CASSTQGEANYGYTF.

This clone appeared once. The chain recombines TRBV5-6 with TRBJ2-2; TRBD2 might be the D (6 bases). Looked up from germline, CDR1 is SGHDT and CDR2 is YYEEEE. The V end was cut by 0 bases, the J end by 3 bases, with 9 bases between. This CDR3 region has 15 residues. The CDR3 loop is CASSLGEAHTGELFF. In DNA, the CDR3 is TGTGCCAGCAGCTTGGGGGAGGCGCACACCGGGGAGCTGTTTTTT.

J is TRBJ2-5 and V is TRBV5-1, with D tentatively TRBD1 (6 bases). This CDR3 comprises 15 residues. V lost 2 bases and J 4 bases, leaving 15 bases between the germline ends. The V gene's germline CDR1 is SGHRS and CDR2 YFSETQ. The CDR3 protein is CASSFEWDIIETQYF. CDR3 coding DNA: TGCGCCAGCAGCTTTGAATGGGACATAATAGAGACCCAGTACTTC.

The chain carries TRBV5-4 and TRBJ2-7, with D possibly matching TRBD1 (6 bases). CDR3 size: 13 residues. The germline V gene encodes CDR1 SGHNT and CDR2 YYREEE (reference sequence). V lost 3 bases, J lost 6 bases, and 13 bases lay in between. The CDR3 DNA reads TGTGCCAGCAGCTCGGCTCAGGGGAGCGAGCAGTACTTC. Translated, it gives CASSSAQGSEQYF.

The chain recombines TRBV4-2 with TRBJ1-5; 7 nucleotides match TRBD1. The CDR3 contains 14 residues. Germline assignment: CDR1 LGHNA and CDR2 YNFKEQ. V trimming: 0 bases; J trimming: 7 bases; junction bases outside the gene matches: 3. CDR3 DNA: TGTGCCAGCAGCCAAGAAAGGGGGCCCCAGCCCCAGCATTTT. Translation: CASSQERGPQPQHF.

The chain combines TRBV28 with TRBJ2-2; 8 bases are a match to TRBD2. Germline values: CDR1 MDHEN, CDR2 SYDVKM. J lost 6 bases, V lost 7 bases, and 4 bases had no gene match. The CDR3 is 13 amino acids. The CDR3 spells CASTSGRPGELFF. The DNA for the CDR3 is TGTGCCAGCACCAGCGGGAGACCCGGGGAGCTGTTTTTT.

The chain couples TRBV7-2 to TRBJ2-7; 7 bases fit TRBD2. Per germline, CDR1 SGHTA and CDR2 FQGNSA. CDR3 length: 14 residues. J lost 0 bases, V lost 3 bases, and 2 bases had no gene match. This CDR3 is CASSFGGSSYEQYF. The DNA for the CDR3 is TGTGCCAGCAGCTTCGGCGGGAGCTCCTACGAGCAGTACTTC.

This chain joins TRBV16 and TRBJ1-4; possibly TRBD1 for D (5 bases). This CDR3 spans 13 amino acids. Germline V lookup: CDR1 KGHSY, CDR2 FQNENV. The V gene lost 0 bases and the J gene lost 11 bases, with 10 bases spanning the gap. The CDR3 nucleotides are TGTGCCAGCAGCCAATCCCCGGGGGTGAAACTGTTTTTT. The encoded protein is CASSQSPGVKLFF. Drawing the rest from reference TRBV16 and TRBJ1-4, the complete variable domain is GEEVAQTPKHLVRGEGQKAKLYCAPIKGHSYVFWYQQVLKNEFKFLISFQNENVFDETGMPKERFSAKCLPNSPCSLEIQATKLEDSAVYFCASSQSPGVKLFFGSGTQLSVL.

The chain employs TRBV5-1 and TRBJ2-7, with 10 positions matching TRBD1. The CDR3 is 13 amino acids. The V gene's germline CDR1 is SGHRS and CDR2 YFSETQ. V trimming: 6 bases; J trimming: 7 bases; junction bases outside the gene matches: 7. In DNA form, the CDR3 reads TGCGCCAGCAAGCCCGGGACAGGGGTAGAGCAGTACTTC. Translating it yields CASKPGTGVEQYF.

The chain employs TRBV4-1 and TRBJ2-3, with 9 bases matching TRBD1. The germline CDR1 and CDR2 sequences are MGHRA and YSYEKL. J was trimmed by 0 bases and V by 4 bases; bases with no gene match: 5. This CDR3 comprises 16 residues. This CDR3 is CASSRGTGLSTDTQYF. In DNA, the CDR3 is TGCGCCAGCAGCCGCGGGACAGGGCTAAGCACAGATACGCAGTATTTT.

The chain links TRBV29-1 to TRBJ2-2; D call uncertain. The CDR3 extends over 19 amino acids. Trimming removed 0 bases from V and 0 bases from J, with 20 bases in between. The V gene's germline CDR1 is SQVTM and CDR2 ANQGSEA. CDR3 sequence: CSVEDFPPKLKSNTGELFF. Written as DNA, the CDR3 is TGCAGCGTTGAAGATTTCCCACCAAAGCTTAAGTCGAACACCGGGGAGCTGTTTTTT.

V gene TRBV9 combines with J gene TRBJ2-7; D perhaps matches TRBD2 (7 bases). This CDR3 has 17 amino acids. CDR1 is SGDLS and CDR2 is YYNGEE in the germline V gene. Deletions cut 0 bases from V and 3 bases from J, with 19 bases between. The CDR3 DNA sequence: TGTGCCAGCAGCGTAGGAGGAGGGGGGGCAGGACACTACGAGCAGTACTTC. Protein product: CASSVGGGGAGHYEQYF.

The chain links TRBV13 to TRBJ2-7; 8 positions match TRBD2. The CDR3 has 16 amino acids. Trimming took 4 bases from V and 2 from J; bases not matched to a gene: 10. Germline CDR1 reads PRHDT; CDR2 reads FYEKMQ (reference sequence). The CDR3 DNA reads TGTGCCAGCAGCTCTAATAGCGGGGCCTCGACCTACGAGCAGTACTTC. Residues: CASSSNSGASTYEQYF.

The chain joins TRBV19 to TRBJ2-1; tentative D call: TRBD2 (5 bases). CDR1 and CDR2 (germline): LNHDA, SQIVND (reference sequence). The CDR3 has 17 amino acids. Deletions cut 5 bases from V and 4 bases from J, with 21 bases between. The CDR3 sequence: CASSASGRNNLYNEQFF. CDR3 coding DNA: TGTGCCAGTAGTGCCAGCGGAAGAAATAACCTATACAATGAGCAGTTCTTC.

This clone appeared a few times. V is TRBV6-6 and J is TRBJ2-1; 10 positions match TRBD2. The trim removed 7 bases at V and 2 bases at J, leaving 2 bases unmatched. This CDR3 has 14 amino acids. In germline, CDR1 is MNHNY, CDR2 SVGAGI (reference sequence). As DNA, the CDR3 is TGTGCCAGCATGGGGACTAGCGCCTACAATGAGCAGTTCTTC. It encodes CASMGTSAYNEQFF.

For the CDR3, the DNA is TGTGCCAGCAGCTTGGCCGAACGGTTTGAAGCTTTCTTT. Protein: CASSLAERFEAFF. The genes are TRBV5-5 and TRBJ1-1; D ambiguous. V was shortened by 0 bases and J by 7 bases, with 10 bases between the two germline ends. Looked up from germline, CDR1 is SGHKS and CDR2 is YYEKEE (reference sequence). The CDR3 extends over 13 amino acids.

The CDR3 DNA is TGCAGCGTTGGAGAGACTGGTAATCAGCCCCAGCATTTT. Its translation: CSVGETGNQPQHF. The chain couples TRBV29-1 to TRBJ1-5; D gene uncertain. V gave up 4 bases and J gave up 4 bases, with 11 bases separating them. The CDR3 totals 13 residues. Germline V gene sequence: CDR1 SQVTM, CDR2 ANQGSEA. Supplemented by reference TRBV29-1 and TRBJ1-5, the full variable domain reads SAVISQKPSRDICQRGTSLTIQCQVDSQVTMMFWYRQQPGQSLTLIATANQGSEATYESGFVIDKFPISRPNLTFSTLTVSNMSPEDSSIYLCSVGETGNQPQHFGDGTRLSIL.

The CDR3 DNA is TGTGCCAGCAGCCTCAGCGGGAGTACCACCGGGGAGCTGTTTTTT. Protein product: CASSLSGSTTGELFF. This sequence joins TRBV5-4 and TRBJ2-2, with 8 bases lining up with TRBD2. The CDR3 has 15 amino acids. CDR1 and CDR2 from the germline V gene are SGHNT and YYREEE (reference sequence). V shed 4 bases, J shed 4 bases, and the junction held 6 bases outside the gene matches.

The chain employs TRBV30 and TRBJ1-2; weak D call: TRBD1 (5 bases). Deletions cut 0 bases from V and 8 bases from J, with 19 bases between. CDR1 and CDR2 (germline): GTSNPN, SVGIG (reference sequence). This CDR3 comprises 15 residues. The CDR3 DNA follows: TGTGCCTGGAGTGTACGGTGGGACCCCGGGGGAGGCTACACCTTC. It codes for CAWSVRWDPGGGYTF.